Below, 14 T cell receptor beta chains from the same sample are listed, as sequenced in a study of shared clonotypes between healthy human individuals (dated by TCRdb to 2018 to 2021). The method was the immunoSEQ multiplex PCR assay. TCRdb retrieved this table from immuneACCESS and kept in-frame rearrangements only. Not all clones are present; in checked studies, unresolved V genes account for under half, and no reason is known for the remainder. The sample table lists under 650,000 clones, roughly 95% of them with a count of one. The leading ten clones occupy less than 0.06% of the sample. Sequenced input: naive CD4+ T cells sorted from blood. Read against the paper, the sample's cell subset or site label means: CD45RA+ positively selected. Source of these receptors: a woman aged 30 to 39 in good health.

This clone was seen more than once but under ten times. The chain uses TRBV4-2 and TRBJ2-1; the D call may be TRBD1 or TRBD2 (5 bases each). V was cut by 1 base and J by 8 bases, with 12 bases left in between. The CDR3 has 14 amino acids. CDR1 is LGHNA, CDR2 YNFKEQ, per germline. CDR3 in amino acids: CASSQGGGADEQFF. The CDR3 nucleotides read TGTGCCAGCAGCCAAGGTGGGGGTGCGGATGAGCAGTTCTTC.

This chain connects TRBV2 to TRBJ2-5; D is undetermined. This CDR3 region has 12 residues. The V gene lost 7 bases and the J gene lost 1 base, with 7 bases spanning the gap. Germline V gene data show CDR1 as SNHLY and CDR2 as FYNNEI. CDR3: CASNRLQETQYF. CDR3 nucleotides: TGTGCCAGCAACCGACTCCAAGAGACCCAGTACTTC.

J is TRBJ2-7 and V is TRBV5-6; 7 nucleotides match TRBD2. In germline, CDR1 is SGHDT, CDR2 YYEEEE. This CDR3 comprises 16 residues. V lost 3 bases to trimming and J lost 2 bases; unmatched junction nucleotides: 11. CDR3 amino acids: CASSSSGAHGTYEQYF. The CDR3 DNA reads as TGTGCCAGCAGCTCCAGCGGGGCCCACGGCACCTACGAGCAGTACTTC.

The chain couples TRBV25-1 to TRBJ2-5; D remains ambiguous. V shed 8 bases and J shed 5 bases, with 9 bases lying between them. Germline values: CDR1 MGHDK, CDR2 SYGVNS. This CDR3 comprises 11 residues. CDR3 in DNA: TGTGCCAGCGGGTCCTGGGAGACCCAGTACTTC. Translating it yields CASGSWETQYF. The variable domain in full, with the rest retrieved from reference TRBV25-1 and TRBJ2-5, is EADIYQTPRYLVIGTGKKITLECSQTMGHDKMYWYQQDPGMELHLIHYSYGVNSTEKGDLSSESTVSRIRTEHFPLTLESARPSHTSQYLCASGSWETQYFGPGTRLLVL.

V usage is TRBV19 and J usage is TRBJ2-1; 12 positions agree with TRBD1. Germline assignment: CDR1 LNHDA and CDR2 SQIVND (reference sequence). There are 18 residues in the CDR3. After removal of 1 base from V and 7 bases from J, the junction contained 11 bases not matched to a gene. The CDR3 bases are TGTGCCAGTAGTATAGCTCTTGGGGGGACAGGGGGCTCTAATGAGCAGTTCTTC. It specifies CASSIALGGTGGSNEQFF.

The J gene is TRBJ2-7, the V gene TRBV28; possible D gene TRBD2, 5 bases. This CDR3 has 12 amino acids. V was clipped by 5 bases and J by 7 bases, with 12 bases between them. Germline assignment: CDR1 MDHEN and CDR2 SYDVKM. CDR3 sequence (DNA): TGTGCCAGCAGTGCCGCGTCGGGGGAGCAGTACTTC. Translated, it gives CASSAASGEQYF.

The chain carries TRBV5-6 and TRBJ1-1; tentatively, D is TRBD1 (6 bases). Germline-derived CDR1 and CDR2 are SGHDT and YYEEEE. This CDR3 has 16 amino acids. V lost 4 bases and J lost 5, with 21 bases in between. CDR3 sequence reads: CASSPDKGVVNTEAFF. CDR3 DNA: TGTGCCAGCAGCCCGGATAAGGGGGTCGTAAATACTGAAGCTTTCTTT.

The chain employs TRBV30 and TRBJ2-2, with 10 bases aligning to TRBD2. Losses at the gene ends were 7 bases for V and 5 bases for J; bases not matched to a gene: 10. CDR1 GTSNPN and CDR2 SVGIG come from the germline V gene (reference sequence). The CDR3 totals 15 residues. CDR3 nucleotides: TGTGCCTCTCGAGCGGGAGGGCCCGCGACCGGGGAGCTGTTTTTT. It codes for CASRAGGPATGELFF.

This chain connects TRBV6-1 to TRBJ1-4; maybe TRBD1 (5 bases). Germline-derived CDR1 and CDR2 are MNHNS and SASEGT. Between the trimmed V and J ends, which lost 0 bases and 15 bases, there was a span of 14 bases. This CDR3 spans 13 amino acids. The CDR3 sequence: CASSEAPGVKLFF. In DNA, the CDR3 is TGTGCCAGCAGTGAAGCGCCGGGGGTGAAATTGTTTTTT.

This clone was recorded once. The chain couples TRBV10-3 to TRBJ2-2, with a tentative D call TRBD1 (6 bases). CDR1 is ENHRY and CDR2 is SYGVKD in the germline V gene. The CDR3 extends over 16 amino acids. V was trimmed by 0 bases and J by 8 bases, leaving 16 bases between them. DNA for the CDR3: TGTGCCATCAGTGAGTCGATAACAGGGCGGCCAGGGGAGCTGTTTTTT. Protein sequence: CAISESITGRPGELFF.

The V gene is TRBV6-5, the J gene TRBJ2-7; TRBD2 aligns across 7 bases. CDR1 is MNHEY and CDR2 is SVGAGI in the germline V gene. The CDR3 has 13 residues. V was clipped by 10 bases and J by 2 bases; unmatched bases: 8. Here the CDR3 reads CATRLALTYEQYF. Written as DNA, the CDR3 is TGTGCCACCCGACTAGCTTTGACCTACGAGCAGTACTTC.

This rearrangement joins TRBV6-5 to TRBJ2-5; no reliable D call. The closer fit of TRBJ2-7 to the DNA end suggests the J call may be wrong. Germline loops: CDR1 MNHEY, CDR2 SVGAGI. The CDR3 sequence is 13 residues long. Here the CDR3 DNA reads TGTGCCAGCAGCACGGTCCCCGCCTACGAGCAGTACTTC. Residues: CASSTVPAYEQYF.

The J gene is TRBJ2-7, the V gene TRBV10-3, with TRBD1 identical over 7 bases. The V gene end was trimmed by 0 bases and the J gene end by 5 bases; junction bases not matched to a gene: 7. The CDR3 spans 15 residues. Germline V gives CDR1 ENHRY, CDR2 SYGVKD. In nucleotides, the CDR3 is TGTGCCATCAGTGAGTCGGAGACAGGGTCCAACGAGCAGTACTTC. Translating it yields CAISESETGSNEQYF.

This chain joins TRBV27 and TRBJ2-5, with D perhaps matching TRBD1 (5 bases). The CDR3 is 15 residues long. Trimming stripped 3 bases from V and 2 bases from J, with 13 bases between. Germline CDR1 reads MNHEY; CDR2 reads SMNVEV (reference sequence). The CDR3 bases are TGTGCCAGCAGTTTCAGGCAGGGCGTACAAGAGACCCAGTACTTC. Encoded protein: CASSFRQGVQETQYF.